A selection of T cell receptor beta chains follows, all from one sample in a study of shared clonotypes between healthy human individuals. TCRdb keeps only in-frame clones here, not all; method: immunoSEQ multiplex PCR. The sample carries hundreds of thousands of clones, 90% to 97% recorded once. The sequenced sample consisted of naive CD4+ T cells sorted from blood. Receptor source: a woman in her 30s in good health. Both conserved end residues are part of each CDR3. Fields, in order: clone size, D gene, V gene, J gene, CDR3 DNA, CDR3 protein. The D gene is left open where the match is weak. Expanded clones get a size class; other rows say once, few or many, or leave the size out.

size: NA
D: TRBD2
V: TRBV5-1
J: TRBJ2-5
DNA: TGCGCCAGCAGCTTGCTAGCGGAAGAGACCCAGTACTTC
CDR3: CASSLLAEETQYF

size: NA
D: NA
V: TRBV27
J: TRBJ1-2
DNA: TGTGCCAGCAGTCCCTGGCCAGGGCCGAGTGGCTACACCTTC
CDR3: CASSPWPGPSGYTF

size: NA
D: NA
V: TRBV5-1
J: TRBJ1-5
DNA: TGCGCCAGCAGCTTGATCGGGAATCAGCCCCAGCATTTT
CDR3: CASSLIGNQPQHF

size: NA
D: NA
V: TRBV2
J: TRBJ2-7
DNA: TGTGCCAGCAGTGAACGATGGCTCACCGAGCAGTACTTC
CDR3: CASSERWLTEQYF

size: NA
D: TRBD2
V: TRBV6-4
J: TRBJ2-3
DNA: TGTGCCAGCAGTAAAAGCAAGACTAGCGGGAGTAGAGATACGCAGTATTTT
CDR3: CASSKSKTSGSRDTQYF

size: NA
D: NA
V: TRBV27
J: TRBJ1-5
DNA: TGTGCCAGCCACGTTAGTCAGCCCCAGCATTTT
CDR3: CASHVSQPQHF

size: NA
D: NA
V: TRBV7-8
J: TRBJ1-5
DNA: TGTGCCAGCAGCCCGGGACCGAGCAATCAGCCCCAGCATTTT
CDR3: CASSPGPSNQPQHF

size: NA
D: TRBD2
V: TRBV5-1
J: TRBJ2-7
DNA: TGCGCCAGCAGCTTGGATGGGACTAGCGGAATAGGGGAGCAGTACTTC
CDR3: CASSLDGTSGIGEQYF

size: NA
D: NA
V: TRBV14
J: TRBJ2-7
DNA: TGTGCCAGCAGCCGAGGGGTCGGGAGCTCCTACGAGCAGTACTTC
CDR3: CASSRGVGSSYEQYF

size: NA
D: NA
V: TRBV7-2
J: TRBJ2-7
DNA: TGTGCCAGCAGCTTAGGTGGAGGGGGCAGGTACGAGCAGTACTTC
CDR3: CASSLGGGGRYEQYF

size: once
D: NA
V: TRBV27
J: TRBJ1-1
DNA: TGTGCCAGCAGTTTAAAGATGAACACTGAAGCTTTCTTT
CDR3: CASSLKMNTEAFF

size: NA
D: NA
V: TRBV10-3
J: TRBJ2-7
DNA: TGTGCCATCAGCCAAACCTACGAGCAGTACTTC
CDR3: CAISQTYEQYF

size: NA
D: NA
V: TRBV10-3
J: TRBJ1-1
DNA: TGTGCCATCAGTGATCTGGGTCTCACTGAAGCTTTCTTT
CDR3: CAISDLGLTEAFF

size: NA
D: NA
V: TRBV7-2
J: TRBJ2-7
DNA: TGTGCCAGCAGCTTCGGGGACGCGGCGGTCTACGAGCAGTACTTC
CDR3: CASSFGDAAVYEQYF

size: NA
D: NA
V: TRBV5-1
J: TRBJ1-3
DNA: TGCGCCAGCAAACCAGCGGGCTCTGGAAACACCATATATTTT
CDR3: CASKPAGSGNTIYF

size: NA
D: NA
V: TRBV6-6
J: TRBJ1-3
DNA: TGTGCCAGCACGAACTCTGGAAACACCATATATTTT
CDR3: CASTNSGNTIYF

size: NA
D: NA
V: TRBV21-1
J: TRBJ1-5
DNA: TGTGCCAGCAGGGGTACGTCTGAGAGCAATCAGCCCCAGCATTTT
CDR3: CASRGTSESNQPQHF